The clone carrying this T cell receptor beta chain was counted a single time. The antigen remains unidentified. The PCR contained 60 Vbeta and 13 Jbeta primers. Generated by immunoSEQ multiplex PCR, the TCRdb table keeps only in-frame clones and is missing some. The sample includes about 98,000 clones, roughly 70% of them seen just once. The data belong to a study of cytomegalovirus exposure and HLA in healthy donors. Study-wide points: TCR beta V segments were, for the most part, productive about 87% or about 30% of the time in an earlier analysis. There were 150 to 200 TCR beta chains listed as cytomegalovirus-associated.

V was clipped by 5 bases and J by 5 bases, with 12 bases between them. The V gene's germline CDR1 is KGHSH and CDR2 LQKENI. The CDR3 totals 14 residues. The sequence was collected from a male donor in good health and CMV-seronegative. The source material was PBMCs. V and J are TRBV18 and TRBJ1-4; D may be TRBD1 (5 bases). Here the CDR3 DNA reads TGTGCCAGCTCAACAGGCGGGGGAAATGAAAAACTGTTTTTT. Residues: CASSTGGGNEKLFF.